These 28 T cell receptor beta chains came from one sample sequenced in a study of CD8+ T cells in alopecia areata. Following extraction, RNA underwent reverse transcription to cDNA, which served as the sequencing template. Data came from immunoSEQ multiplex PCR; TCRdb stores just in-frame clones and leaves some out. The sample lists 75,000 to 100,000 clones, over 40% seen once, with roughly 0.83% in the top ten. The source material was CD4+ T cells sorted from blood. These receptors all come from a human donor with alopecia areata.

V usage is TRBV29-1 and J usage is TRBJ1-1, with 9 bases fitting TRBD1. Germline V lookup: CDR1 SQVTM, CDR2 ANQGSEA. The CDR3 length is 13 residues. J gave up 4 bases and V 7 bases, and 7 bases lay outside the gene matches. The CDR3 protein is CSGGQGSGTEAFF. CDR3 DNA sequence: TGCAGCGGTGGACAGGGGTCGGGCACTGAAGCTTTCTTT.

V gene TRBV29-1 combines with J gene TRBJ2-5; D is unresolved. CDR1 SQVTM and CDR2 ANQGSEA come from the germline V gene. V was trimmed by 4 bases and J by 5 bases, leaving 17 bases between them. The CDR3 is 14 amino acids. This CDR3 reads CSVVSPRVGETQYF. The CDR3 region has the DNA TGCAGCGTTGTAAGTCCTCGCGTGGGGGAGACCCAGTACTTC.

The gene calls are TRBV6-6 and TRBJ2-4; D might be TRBD1 (5 bases). CDR1 is MNHNY and CDR2 is SVGAGI in the germline V gene (reference sequence). This CDR3 comprises 14 residues. Trimming removed 4 bases at V and 2 bases at J, with 9 bases between. For the CDR3, the DNA is TGTGCCAGCAGTTCACAGGCGACCAAAAACATTCAGTACTTC. It specifies CASSSQATKNIQYF.

Comment on this clone: The sample contains more than one DNA sequence encoding this CDR3. This chain's CDR3 is CASSPMQGQETQYF. The CDR3 bases are TGTGCCAGCTCACCAATGCAGGGACAGGAGACCCAGTACTTC. The V call is TRBV18, the J call TRBJ2-5; 7 bases map to TRBD1. CDR1 KGHSH and CDR2 LQKENI come from the germline V gene. CDR3 length: 14 amino acids. V gave up 2 bases and J gave up 5 bases; unmatched junction bases: 5.

This clone was seen once. The chain has TRBV30 and TRBJ2-5; 10 bases are shared with TRBD1. The CDR3 contains 14 residues. J was trimmed by 3 bases and V by 3 bases; bases with no gene match: 4. Germline loops: CDR1 GTSNPN, CDR2 SVGIG (reference sequence). The CDR3 DNA is TGTGCCTGGAGCATAGGACAGGGGGAAGAGACCCAGTACTTC. Translating it yields CAWSIGQGEETQYF.

The rearrangement uses TRBV11-2 and TRBJ2-3; the D gene is possibly TRBD2 (6 bases). The CDR3 length is 15 residues. Trimming took off 3 bases at V and 4 bases at J, with 14 bases between the two ends. In germline, CDR1 is SGHAT, CDR2 FQNNGV. Written as DNA, the CDR3 is TGTGCCAGCAGCTTCAATCTAGCGAGCGCAGATACGCAGTATTTT. It yields the protein CASSFNLASADTQYF. The full variable domain, its missing parts supplied by reference TRBV11-2 and TRBJ2-3, is EAGVAQSPRYKIIEKRQSVAFWCNPISGHATLYWYQQILGQGPKLLIQFQNNGVVDDSQLPKDRFSAERLKGVDSTLKIQPAKLEDSAVYLCASSFNLASADTQYFGPGTRLTVL.

The rearrangement uses TRBV30 and TRBJ1-1; unclear D gene. Germline assignment: CDR1 GTSNPN and CDR2 SVGIG (reference sequence). V lost 4 bases to trimming and J lost 0 bases, with 15 bases between them. The CDR3 covers 15 residues. The CDR3 reads CAWTTSRSMNTEAFF. CDR3 coding DNA: TGTGCCTGGACCACGAGCCGCAGCATGAACACTGAAGCTTTCTTT.

V is TRBV30 and J is TRBJ1-2; the match to TRBD1 covers 8 bases. V lost 3 bases to trimming and J lost 8 bases; unmatched junction nucleotides: 8. The length of the CDR3 is 13 residues. The germline CDR1 and CDR2 sequences are GTSNPN and SVGIG (reference sequence). The CDR3 here is CAWRGTGPGGYTF. DNA for the CDR3: TGTGCCTGGAGGGGGACAGGACCGGGAGGCTACACCTTC.

The CDR3 nucleotides are TGTGCCAGCAGCCCAGGGAGGACTGGAAGCTCCTACGAGCAGTACTTC. Encoded protein: CASSPGRTGSSYEQYF. This rearrangement joins TRBV25-1 to TRBJ2-7, with a weak D call TRBD2 (6 bases). The germline V gene encodes CDR1 MGHDK and CDR2 SYGVNS. This CDR3 is 16 amino acids long. Trimming removed 6 bases at V and 0 bases at J, with 18 bases between.

This clone was seen more than once but under ten times. The chain has TRBV7-2 and TRBJ2-5; 11 bases match TRBD2. Germline V gives CDR1 SGHTA, CDR2 FQGNSA. V shed 5 bases, J shed 4 bases, and the junction held 3 bases outside the gene matches. This CDR3 is built from 14 residues. Written as DNA, the CDR3 is TGTGCCAGCAGCACGGGACTAGCGGTAGAGACCCAGTACTTC. This codes for CASSTGLAVETQYF.

This clone was seen only a few times. The rearrangement joins TRBV14 to TRBJ2-7; D gene ambiguous. The ends were cut back, 1 base at V and 5 bases at J, with 9 bases in the middle. The CDR3 totals 13 residues. CDR1 SGHDN and CDR2 FVKESK come from the germline V gene. This chain's CDR3 is CASSQVYPHEQYF. Written as DNA, the CDR3 is TGTGCCAGCAGCCAAGTTTATCCCCACGAGCAGTACTTC.

The chain joins TRBV30 to TRBJ2-1; D unresolved. V lost 1 base and J 6 bases, leaving 7 bases between the germline ends. CDR1 and CDR2 (germline): GTSNPN, SVGIG (reference sequence). The CDR3 runs 12 residues. CDR3 in DNA: TGTGCCTGGAGTGGAGGCAGCAATGAGCAGTTCTTC. This gives the protein CAWSGGSNEQFF.

V and J are TRBV29-1 and TRBJ2-7; no definite D call. The CDR3 is 11 amino acids. V was pared by 7 bases and J by 2 bases, with 9 bases between. The germline gives CDR1 SQVTM, CDR2 ANQGSEA. CDR3 residues: CSARFAYEQYF. As DNA, the CDR3 is TGCAGCGCCCGCTTCGCCTACGAGCAGTACTTC.

V is TRBV29-1 and J is TRBJ2-5; D not certain. Germline lookup yields CDR1 SQVTM and CDR2 ANQGSEA. V lost 8 bases, J lost 2 bases, and 12 bases lay in between. The length of the CDR3 is 12 residues. In DNA, the CDR3 is TGCAGCCCCGCCGTTAATCAAGAGACCCAGTACTTC. As protein: CSPAVNQETQYF.

This clone was recorded a few times. The chain has TRBV29-1 and TRBJ1-2, with D tentatively TRBD1 (5 bases). With 4 bases removed from V and 3 bases from J, the gap between germline ends came to 9 bases. This CDR3 spans 12 amino acids. Germline CDR1 is SQVTM and CDR2 is ANQGSEA. The DNA for the CDR3 is TGCAGCGTTGGACAGACGGACTATGGCTACACCTTC. Protein sequence: CSVGQTDYGYTF.

This sequence joins TRBV29-1 and TRBJ2-1; 13 bases map to TRBD2. Looked up from germline, CDR1 is SQVTM and CDR2 is ANQGSEA. The V and J ends lost 7 bases and 9 bases, in that order; junction bases with no gene match: 9. This CDR3 is 14 amino acids long. The CDR3 DNA is TGCAGCGCCGCGGGACTAGCGGGAAAGGGTGAGCAGTTCTTC. Its translation: CSAAGLAGKGEQFF.

J is TRBJ2-4 and V is TRBV30, with a tentative D call TRBD2 (5 bases). CDR3 size: 16 residues. Trimming cost V 4 bases and J 0 bases, with 16 bases left between them. CDR1 is GTSNPN and CDR2 is SVGIG in the germline V gene (reference sequence). CDR3 in DNA: TGTGCCTGGACTGAGACAAGGGAGCTAGCCAAAAACATTCAGTACTTC. The encoded protein is CAWTETRELAKNIQYF.

The chain carries TRBV29-1 and TRBJ2-3, with 7 bases matching TRBD1. Germline values: CDR1 SQVTM, CDR2 ANQGSEA. The CDR3 spans 13 residues. V trimming: 7 bases; J trimming: 2 bases; junction bases outside the gene matches: 6. This chain's CDR3 is CSAGTVLTDTQYF. CDR3 bases: TGCAGCGCCGGGACAGTACTCACAGATACGCAGTATTTT.

This clone has just a few counts. The rearrangement joins TRBV29-1 to TRBJ2-1; 7 positions agree with TRBD1. J lost 1 base, V lost 5 bases, and 2 bases had no gene match. The CDR3 runs 13 residues. Per the germline V gene, CDR1 is SQVTM and CDR2 is ANQGSEA. CDR3 in amino acids: CSVPRGSYNEQFF. CDR3 DNA: TGCAGCGTTCCCAGGGGGTCCTACAATGAGCAGTTCTTC.

The chain is built from TRBV29-1 and TRBJ1-1, with D perhaps matching TRBD1 (5 bases). Trimming removed 4 bases from V and 2 bases from J, with 11 bases in between. The CDR3 runs 13 residues. CDR1 is SQVTM, CDR2 ANQGSEA, per germline. The CDR3 DNA is TGCAGCGTTGGGGGGATATTCAACACTGAAGCTTTCTTT. It translates to CSVGGIFNTEAFF. Full variable domain (rest looked up from reference TRBV29-1 and TRBJ1-1): SAVISQKPSRDICQRGTSLTIQCQVDSQVTMMFWYRQQPGQSLTLIATANQGSEATYESGFVIDKFPISRPNLTFSTLTVSNMSPEDSSIYLCSVGGIFNTEAFFGQGTRLTVV.

The chain combines TRBV18 with TRBJ1-5; 7 bases are shared with TRBD1. The CDR3 contains 17 residues. Trimming at V came to 5 bases and at J to 0 bases, leaving 10 bases not matched to a gene. The germline V gene has CDR1 KGHSH and CDR2 LQKENI. The DNA of the CDR3 is TGTGCCAGCTCAAGGGGACAGTCAGCCTATAGCAATCAGCCCCAGCATTTT. Residues: CASSRGQSAYSNQPQHF.

The rearrangement uses TRBV30 and TRBJ2-1, with 9 bases that match TRBD2. From germline, CDR1 is GTSNPN and CDR2 SVGIG (reference sequence). J lost 7 bases, V lost 3 bases, and 7 bases had no gene match. The length of the CDR3 is 14 residues. The CDR3 DNA reads TGTGCCTGGAGGCCCAAGCGGGGGGAAAATGAGCAGTTCTTC. This gives the protein CAWRPKRGENEQFF.

V usage is TRBV2 and J usage is TRBJ2-6, with D hard to call. The CDR3 contains 13 residues. Germline CDR1 and CDR2: SNHLY and FYNNEI. V was trimmed by 8 bases and J by 4 bases, leaving 9 bases between them. The CDR3 sequence is CASGAFGANVLTF. In DNA form, the CDR3 reads TGTGCCAGCGGAGCATTCGGGGCCAACGTCCTGACTTTC.

The chain has TRBV4-1 and TRBJ2-1; 7 nucleotides agree with TRBD1. Germline CDR1 MGHRA, CDR2 YSYEKL. The J segment lost 5 bases and the V segment lost 0 bases, leaving 13 bases of the junction unmatched. This CDR3 has 18 amino acids. The DNA for the CDR3 is TGCGCCAGCAGCCAAGATCCACTCCTGAGGGGGCACAACAATGAGCAGTTCTTC. It encodes CASSQDPLLRGHNNEQFF.

This clone was seen many times. This chain uses TRBV28 with TRBJ2-1, with 10 bases that match TRBD2. The germline V gene encodes CDR1 MDHEN and CDR2 SYDVKM. This CDR3 has 16 residues. Trimming cost V 6 bases and J 4 bases; bases outside gene matches: 9. CDR3 sequence: CASSHISGRAYNEQFF. In DNA, the CDR3 is TGTGCCAGCAGCCACATCAGCGGGAGGGCTTACAATGAGCAGTTCTTC.

The CDR3 nucleotides are TGTGCCACCCTAGGAGACTCCTACGAGCAGTACTTC. Protein: CATLGDSYEQYF. J is TRBJ2-7 and V is TRBV28; D call uncertain. The CDR3 totals 12 residues. Germline V gene sequence: CDR1 MDHEN, CDR2 SYDVKM. V dropped 10 bases and J dropped 0 bases, with 10 bases sitting between them.

Comments on this clone: Within the sample, other DNA sequences also encode this same CDR3. The J gene is TRBJ1-1, the V gene TRBV29-1; D gene ambiguous. This CDR3 comprises 11 residues. The V end lost 6 bases, the J end lost 1 base, and 6 bases lay between the germline ends. Per the germline V gene, CDR1 is SQVTM and CDR2 is ANQGSEA. The CDR3: CSVGRNTEAFF. The DNA for the CDR3 is TGCAGCGTCGGTCGGAACACTGAAGCTTTCTTT.

The chain recombines TRBV30 with TRBJ1-1; 8 bases are a match to TRBD1. The V segment lost 3 bases and the J segment 4 bases; nucleotides outside the gene matches: 7. Germline CDR1 and CDR2: GTSNPN and SVGIG (reference sequence). There are 14 residues in the CDR3. CDR3 bases: TGTGCCTGGAGGACCGGAACAGGGGGCACTGAAGCTTTCTTT. Its translation: CAWRTGTGGTEAFF. Together with reference TRBV30 and TRBJ1-1, the CDR3 gives the full variable domain: SQTIHQWPATLVQPVGSPLSLECTVEGTSNPNLYWYRQAAGRGLQLLFYSVGIGQISSEVPQNLSASRPQDRQFILSSKKLLLSDSGFYLCAWRTGTGGTEAFFGQGTRLTVV.